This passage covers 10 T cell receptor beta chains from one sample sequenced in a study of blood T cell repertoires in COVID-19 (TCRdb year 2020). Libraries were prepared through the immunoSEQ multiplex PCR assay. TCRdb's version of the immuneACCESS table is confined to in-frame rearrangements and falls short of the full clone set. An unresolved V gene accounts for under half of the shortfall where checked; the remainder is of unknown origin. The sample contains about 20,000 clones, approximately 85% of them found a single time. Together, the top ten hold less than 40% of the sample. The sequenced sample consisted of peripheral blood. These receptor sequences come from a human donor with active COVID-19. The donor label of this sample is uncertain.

CDR3 sequence reads: CASSRRTSGGPQETQYF. DNA for the CDR3: TGCGCCAGCAGCCGACGGACTAGCGGGGGCCCCCAAGAGACCCAGTACTTC. This chain connects TRBV5-1 to TRBJ2-5, with 13 bases fitting TRBD2. J lost 1 base, V lost 4 bases, and 7 bases had no gene match. The CDR3 covers 17 residues. The germline CDR1 and CDR2 sequences are SGHRS and YFSETQ.

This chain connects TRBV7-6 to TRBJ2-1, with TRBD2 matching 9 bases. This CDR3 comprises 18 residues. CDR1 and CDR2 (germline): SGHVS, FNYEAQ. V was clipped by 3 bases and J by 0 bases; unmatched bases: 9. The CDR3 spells CASSFRASGASSYNEQFF. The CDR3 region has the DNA TGTGCCAGCAGCTTTAGAGCTAGCGGGGCCAGCTCCTACAATGAGCAGTTCTTC. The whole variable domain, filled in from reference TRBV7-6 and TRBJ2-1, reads GAGVSQSPRYKVTKRGQDVALRCDPISGHVSLYWYRQALGQGPEFLTYFNYEAQQDKSGLPNDRFSAERPEGSISTLTIQRTEQRDSAMYRCASSFRASGASSYNEQFFGPGTRLTVL.

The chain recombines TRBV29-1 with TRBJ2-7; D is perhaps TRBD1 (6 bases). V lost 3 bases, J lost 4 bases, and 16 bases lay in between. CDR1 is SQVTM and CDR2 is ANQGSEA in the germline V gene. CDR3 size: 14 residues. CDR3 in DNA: TGCAGCGTTGACTTTCCGGACAGTCCTTACGAGCAGTACTTC. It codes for CSVDFPDSPYEQYF.

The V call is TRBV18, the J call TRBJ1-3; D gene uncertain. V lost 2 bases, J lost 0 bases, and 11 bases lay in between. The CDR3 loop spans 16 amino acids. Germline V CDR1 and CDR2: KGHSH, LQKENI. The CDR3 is CASSPSGGSSGNTIYF. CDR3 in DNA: TGTGCCAGCTCACCATCGGGTGGTAGCTCTGGAAACACCATATATTTT.

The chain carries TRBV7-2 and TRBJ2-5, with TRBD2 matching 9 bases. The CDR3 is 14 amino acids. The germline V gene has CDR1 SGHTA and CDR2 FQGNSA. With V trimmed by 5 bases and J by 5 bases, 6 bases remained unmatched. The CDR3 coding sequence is TGTGCCAGCAGCATGGGACTAGCTTGGGAGACCCAGTACTTC. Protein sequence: CASSMGLAWETQYF.

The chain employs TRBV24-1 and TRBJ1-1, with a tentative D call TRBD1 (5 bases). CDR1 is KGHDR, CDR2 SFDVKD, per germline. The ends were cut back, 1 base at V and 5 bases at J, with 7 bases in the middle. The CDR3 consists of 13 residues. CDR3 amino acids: CATSDFSGTEAFF. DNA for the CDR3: TGTGCCACCAGTGATTTTTCAGGGACTGAAGCTTTCTTT.

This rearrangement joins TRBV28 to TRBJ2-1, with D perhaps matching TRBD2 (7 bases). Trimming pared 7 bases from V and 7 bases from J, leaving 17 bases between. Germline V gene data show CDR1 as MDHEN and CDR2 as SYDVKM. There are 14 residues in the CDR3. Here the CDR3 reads CASTPGGLVNEQFF. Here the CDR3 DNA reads TGTGCCAGCACCCCGGGGGGCTTGGTGAATGAGCAGTTCTTC.

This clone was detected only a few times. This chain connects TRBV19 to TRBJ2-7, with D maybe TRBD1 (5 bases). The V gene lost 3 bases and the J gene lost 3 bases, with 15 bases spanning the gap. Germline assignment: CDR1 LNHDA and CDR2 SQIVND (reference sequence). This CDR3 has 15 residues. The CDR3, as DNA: TGTGCCAGTAGTATCCGGGCAGGGCCACTCTACGAGCAGTACTTC. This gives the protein CASSIRAGPLYEQYF.

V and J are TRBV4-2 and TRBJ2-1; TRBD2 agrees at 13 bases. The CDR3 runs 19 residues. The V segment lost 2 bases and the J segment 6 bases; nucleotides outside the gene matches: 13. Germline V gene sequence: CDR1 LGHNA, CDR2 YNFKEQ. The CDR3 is CASSQYTGLAGSRLNEQFF. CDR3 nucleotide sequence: TGTGCCAGCAGCCAATATACGGGACTAGCGGGGAGTAGGCTCAATGAGCAGTTCTTC.

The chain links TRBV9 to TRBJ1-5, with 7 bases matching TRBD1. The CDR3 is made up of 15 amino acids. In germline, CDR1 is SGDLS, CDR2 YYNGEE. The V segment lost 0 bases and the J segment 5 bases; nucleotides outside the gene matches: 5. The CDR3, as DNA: TGTGCCAGCAGCGTAGGGGACAGAGGAGATCAGCCCCAGCATTTT. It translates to CASSVGDRGDQPQHF.